This T cell receptor beta chain was recorded in a study of technical replicates of blood from a handful of donors (dated by TCRdb to 2016 to 2017). Library prep was done by the immunoSEQ multiplex PCR assay. TCRdb took over this immuneACCESS table, retaining in-frame rearrangements with V and J assigned. Such tables are incomplete; in checked studies, under half of the missing clones stem from an unresolved V gene, and the remainder is unexplained. Within this sample are 70,000 to 95,000 clones, with about 94% of them counted one time only. Of the sample, 0.2% to 0.3% is held by the ten largest clones. About this clone itself: Its antigen is currently not known. Base qualities are missing; no much larger clone stands one base away.

This TCR derives from a human donor in good health. Sequencing was performed on T cells isolated from PBMCs.

In nucleotide form, the sequence is TGTGCCAGCAGCCAAGAAAGCGGCAGTGAAGCTTTCTTT. Its coded protein is CASSQESGSEAFF. Recombination linked TRBV4-2 to TRBJ1-1; the D gene cannot be named for sure. Looking up the germline V gene yields CDR1 LGHNA and CDR2 YNFKEQ. Taken from cysteine to phenylalanine, the CDR3 has 13 residues. Only the CDR3 DNA is retained, 39 bases long and in frame from the first base. The trim is 0 bases for V and 7 bases for J, with a gap of 9 bases between the germline ends.